Presented here are 23 T cell receptor beta chains from one specimen sequenced in a study of shared clonotypes between healthy human individuals. Using immunoSEQ multiplex PCR, the repertoire was profiled, and TCRdb retains in-frame clones only, with some absent. Counted here are roughly 890,000 clones, 92% occurring once; the ten biggest clones make up less than 25%. CD8 cells regarded as naive lacked CD45RO, were positively chosen for CCR7, and omitted terminally differentiated effector memory CD45RA+ cells. The sequenced sample consisted of naive CD8+ T cells sorted from blood. These receptors were obtained from a man aged 30 to 39 in good health.

The chain has TRBV11-2 and TRBJ2-7, with TRBD2 matching 12 bases. V lost 0 bases to trimming and J lost 4 bases; unmatched junction nucleotides: 1. The CDR3 runs to 15 residues. Germline assignment: CDR1 SGHAT and CDR2 FQNNGV. The CDR3 loop reads CASSLDGTSGYEQYF. The DNA for the CDR3 is TGTGCCAGCAGCTTAGATGGGACTAGCGGGTACGAGCAGTACTTC.

The chain joins TRBV29-1 to TRBJ2-1; D remains ambiguous. The CDR3 has 13 amino acids. Trimming removed 7 bases from V and 6 bases from J, with 16 bases in between. The germline V gene has CDR1 SQVTM and CDR2 ANQGSEA. DNA of the CDR3: TGCAGCGCACCAGCTGTTATCGGCAATGAGCAGTTCTTC. It translates to CSAPAVIGNEQFF.

This chain connects TRBV2 to TRBJ2-1; possible D gene TRBD2, 5 bases. Germline assignment: CDR1 SNHLY and CDR2 FYNNEI. Between the trimmed V and J ends, which lost 8 bases and 7 bases, there was a span of 9 bases. CDR3 length: 11 residues. In nucleotides, the CDR3 is TGTGCCAGCCCGTCGGGGAATGAGCAGTTCTTC. Its translation is CASPSGNEQFF.

The chain recombines TRBV5-6 with TRBJ1-5; D gene unclear. The CDR3 is 12 amino acids. With 4 bases removed from V and 7 bases from J, the gap between germline ends came to 9 bases. Germline V gene sequence: CDR1 SGHDT, CDR2 YYEEEE. The CDR3: CASSHMGQPQHF. The CDR3 DNA follows: TGTGCCAGCAGCCATATGGGACAGCCCCAGCATTTT.

On this clone: This CDR3 is also generated by other DNA sequences in the sample. The genes are TRBV27 and TRBJ2-7; D possibly corresponds to TRBD2 (5 bases). Between the trimmed V and J ends, which lost 6 bases and 0 bases, there was a span of 12 bases. Germline loops: CDR1 MNHEY, CDR2 SMNVEV (reference sequence). The CDR3 is 14 residues long. The CDR3 loop is CASSLSGTSYEQYF. In DNA, the CDR3 is TGTGCCAGCAGCTTAAGCGGTACCTCCTACGAGCAGTACTTC.

V gene TRBV7-8 combines with J gene TRBJ2-1; D unresolved. This CDR3 comprises 14 residues. CDR1 and CDR2 from the germline V gene are SGHVS and FQNEAQ. V was clipped by 0 bases and J by 6 bases, with 9 bases between them. The CDR3 region has the DNA TGTGCCAGCAGCTTAGCGTTTCCTCGCAATGAGCAGTTCTTC. Translation: CASSLAFPRNEQFF.

V and J are TRBV6-6 and TRBJ2-3, with 10 nucleotides matching TRBD2. The germline V gene encodes CDR1 MNHNY and CDR2 SVGAGI (reference sequence). Germline trimming cut 6 bases from V and 0 bases from J; bases unmatched to any gene: 3. The CDR3 is made up of 15 amino acids. The CDR3 spells CASSGLAVSTDTQYF. DNA for the CDR3: TGTGCCAGCAGCGGACTAGCGGTCAGCACAGATACGCAGTATTTT.

The V call is TRBV4-3, the J call TRBJ2-2; D may be TRBD2 (5 bases). The germline V gene encodes CDR1 LGHNA and CDR2 YSLEER. This CDR3 region has 15 residues. Trimming stripped 1 base from V and 5 bases from J, with 11 bases between. CDR3 amino acids: CASSQAGMGTGELFF. CDR3 sequence (DNA): TGCGCCAGCAGCCAAGCCGGGATGGGAACCGGGGAGCTGTTTTTT.

Notes on this clone: Other DNA sequences of this sample code for an identical CDR3. The rearrangement joins TRBV28 to TRBJ1-5, with TRBD1 matching 7 bases. The V gene's germline CDR1 is MDHEN and CDR2 SYDVKM. V shed 1 base, J shed 2 bases, and the junction held 2 bases outside the gene matches. CDR3 length: 15 amino acids. CDR3 sequence reads: CASSLFGQGNQPQHF. CDR3 sequence (DNA): TGTGCCAGCAGTTTATTTGGACAGGGCAATCAGCCCCAGCATTTT.

The chain couples TRBV19 to TRBJ2-2; D is undetermined. Germline V lookup: CDR1 LNHDA, CDR2 SQIVND (reference sequence). V was pared by 6 bases and J by 4 bases, with 12 bases between. The CDR3 totals 14 residues. Here the CDR3 reads CASRQTESTGELFF. As DNA, the CDR3 is TGTGCCAGTAGACAAACAGAGTCCACCGGGGAGCTGTTTTTT.

The chain joins TRBV5-5 to TRBJ2-7; TRBD1 aligns across 10 bases. Per the germline V gene, CDR1 is SGHKS and CDR2 is YYEKEE (reference sequence). Losses at the gene ends were 4 bases for V and 2 bases for J; bases not matched to a gene: 6. This CDR3 is 15 amino acids long. CDR3 loop: CASSGTGDRTYEQYF. DNA for the CDR3: TGTGCCAGCAGCGGGACAGGGGATAGGACCTACGAGCAGTACTTC. The full variable domain, completed using reference TRBV5-5 and TRBJ2-7, is DAGVTQSPTHLIKTRGQQVTLRCSPISGHKSVSWYQQVLGQGPQFIFQYYEKEERGRGNFPDRFSARQFPNYSSELNVNALLLGDSALYLCASSGTGDRTYEQYFGPGTRLTVT.

This sequence joins TRBV11-3 and TRBJ2-7, with 8 bases identical to TRBD1. The length of the CDR3 is 16 residues. CDR1 and CDR2 (germline): SGHNT, YENEEA. Germline trimming cut 4 bases from V and 1 base from J; bases unmatched to any gene: 9. CDR3 residues: CASSSGGGQGSYEQYF. CDR3 bases: TGTGCCAGCAGCTCAGGGGGCGGGCAGGGATCCTACGAGCAGTACTTC.

In the case of this clone: Within the sample, other DNA sequences also encode this same CDR3. V is TRBV14 and J is TRBJ2-7; 9 bases match TRBD2. CDR3 size: 14 residues. Looked up from germline, CDR1 is SGHDN and CDR2 is FVKESK. Losses at the gene ends were 0 bases for V and 4 bases for J; bases not matched to a gene: 1. CDR3 residues: CASSQDAGGYEQYF. The CDR3 nucleotides are TGTGCCAGCAGCCAAGATGCGGGGGGGTACGAGCAGTACTTC.

A remark on this clone: The junction and the germline gene differ at one end; a read error may be behind it. V and J are TRBV7-9 and TRBJ1-1; no reliable D call. Germline-derived CDR1 and CDR2 are SEHNR and FQNEAQ (reference sequence). The CDR3 spans 13 residues. The CDR3 here is CASSLVGQTLVYF. The DNA for the CDR3 is TGTGCCAGCAGCTTAGTTGGCCAGACGTTGGTTTACTTT.

The rearrangement uses TRBV27 and TRBJ2-7; TRBD1 matches at 8 bases. CDR1 MNHEY and CDR2 SMNVEV come from the germline V gene (reference sequence). The CDR3 contains 16 residues. Trimming removed 6 bases from V and 0 bases from J; junction bases left unmatched: 10. The CDR3 nucleotides are TGTGCCAGCAGAATGACAGGGGATTCCAGCTCCTACGAGCAGTACTTC. Protein product: CASRMTGDSSSYEQYF.

The chain joins TRBV7-2 to TRBJ2-7; TRBD2 matches 12 bases. Looked up from germline, CDR1 is SGHTA and CDR2 is FQGNSA. The CDR3 is 14 amino acids. V was clipped by 3 bases and J by 5 bases; unmatched bases: 2. The DNA for the CDR3 is TGTGCCAGCAGCTTGCGGACTAGCGGGAACGAGCAGTACTTC. Translation: CASSLRTSGNEQYF.

This chain connects TRBV7-9 to TRBJ2-7; D gene uncertain. Germline V lookup: CDR1 SEHNR, CDR2 FQNEAQ (reference sequence). With 5 bases removed from V and 1 base from J, the gap between germline ends came to 12 bases. The CDR3 spans 14 residues. CDR3 nucleotide sequence: TGTGCCAGCAGCAACTGGGATGATTCCTACGAGCAGTACTTC. The encoded protein is CASSNWDDSYEQYF. The full variable domain, in which reference TRBV7-9 and TRBJ2-7 provide the parts outside the CDR3, is DTGVSQNPRHKITKRGQNVTFRCDPISEHNRLYWYRQTLGQGPEFLTYFQNEAQLEKSRLLSDRFSAERPKGSFSTLEIQRTEQGDSAMYLCASSNWDDSYEQYFGPGTRLTVT.

The V and J genes are TRBV6-1 and TRBJ2-7; tentative D call: TRBD2 (6 bases). The CDR3 is 14 amino acids. Germline V CDR1 and CDR2: MNHNS, SASEGT. V was trimmed by 5 bases and J by 1 base, leaving 12 bases between them. The CDR3, as DNA: TGTGCCAGCAGTCCTTTAGGGACTTCCTACGAGCAGTACTTC. Translated, it gives CASSPLGTSYEQYF.

The chain employs TRBV29-1 and TRBJ2-7, with no clear D. This CDR3 has 13 residues. Germline CDR1 reads SQVTM; CDR2 reads ANQGSEA. V lost 2 bases and J 6 bases, leaving 14 bases between the germline ends. DNA of the CDR3: TGCAGCGTTGAATTGGGGTCAGGTGCCGAGCAGTACTTC. Amino acids: CSVELGSGAEQYF.

The gene calls are TRBV28 and TRBJ2-7; the match to TRBD1 covers 9 bases. CDR3 length: 16 amino acids. CDR1 MDHEN and CDR2 SYDVKM come from the germline V gene. V shed 5 bases, J shed 2 bases, and the junction held 10 bases outside the gene matches. CDR3 protein: CASSPIHRGRTYEQYF. The CDR3 coding sequence is TGTGCCAGCAGTCCGATTCACAGGGGGCGAACCTACGAGCAGTACTTC.

The V call is TRBV11-2, the J call TRBJ2-7, with D perhaps TRBD2 (6 bases). CDR1 is SGHAT and CDR2 is FQNNGV in the germline V gene. V dropped 3 bases and J dropped 0 bases, with 9 bases sitting between them. The CDR3 sequence is 14 residues long. CDR3 loop: CASSFFGSSYEQYF. CDR3 DNA: TGTGCCAGCAGCTTCTTCGGGAGCTCCTACGAGCAGTACTTC.

The chain uses TRBV9 and TRBJ2-6, with TRBD1 matching 9 bases. Germline lookup yields CDR1 SGDLS and CDR2 YYNGEE. The CDR3 spans 18 residues. V shed 3 bases and J 2 bases; nucleotides not matched to a gene: 9. The CDR3 protein is CASSAADRGGAGANVLTF. The CDR3 DNA sequence: TGTGCCAGCAGCGCGGCGGACAGGGGAGGGGCTGGGGCCAACGTCCTGACTTTC.

The chain couples TRBV6-4 to TRBJ2-1; D is possibly TRBD1 (6 bases). Germline-derived CDR1 and CDR2 are MRHNA and SNTAGT. V was pared by 5 bases and J by 4 bases, with 18 bases between. The CDR3 is 16 residues long. The CDR3 protein is CASSRGLGAAYNEQFF. DNA of the CDR3: TGTGCCAGCAGTCGCGGCTTGGGGGCAGCTTACAATGAGCAGTTCTTC.